This TCR beta chain came from a study of T cells in Graves' hyperthyroidism and ophthalmopathy. Germline-derived CDR1 and CDR2 are LGHNT and FRNRAP. There are 16 residues in the CDR3. V dropped 0 bases and J dropped 4 bases, with 13 bases sitting between them. As to this clonotype: It is likely a read error, because the conserved phenylalanine at the end of the CDR3 is missing.

Template material for amplifying TCR beta CDR3 regions consisted of RNA transcripts. HTBI primers were used for first-round RT-PCR of the TCR CDR3. One entry per CDR3 protein, called by TCRdb with MiXCR from the multiplex PCR reads. The table includes a few hundred thousand distinct CDR3 sequences, just over 14% detected once. The source of this sequence is a woman aged 40 to 50 with Graves' hyperthyroidism that later progressed to Graves' ophthalmopathy. This chain connects TRBV12-5 to TRBJ2-1; D unclear. Sequenced material: blood. The CDR3 coding sequence is TGTGCTAGTGGTTTGGTAAGCGCCCTGGGTTACAATGAGCAGTTCCTC. It encodes CASGLVSALGYNEQFL.